Sequencing of this TCR beta chain was carried out in a study of blood T cell repertoires in COVID-19. Repertoires were generated with immunoSEQ multiplex PCR, while TCRdb's copy carries only in-frame clones and drops some. This sample has hundreds of thousands of clones; approximately 86% occur once, and the top ten carry about 2.2%. Per the germline V gene, CDR1 is MNHEY and CDR2 is SVGAGI. The V and J ends lost 6 bases and 2 bases, in that order; junction bases with no gene match: 7. The CDR3 covers 15 residues. Sequenced input: peripheral blood. This clonotype was obtained from a woman aged 30 to 39 who had recovered from COVID-19. The chain carries TRBV6-5 and TRBJ2-7; 10 bases align to TRBD2. The CDR3 DNA follows: TGTGCCAGCAGGCCGGGACTAGCGATCGCCTACGAGCAGTACTTC. Its translation: CASRPGLAIAYEQYF.